A single sample gave rise to the 9 T cell receptor beta chains below, sequenced in a study of blood T cell repertoires in COVID-19. Sequencing used immunoSEQ multiplex PCR; TCRdb keeps in-frame clones, though not all of them. The repertoire holds approximately 280,000 clones, with around 86% as singletons. The sequenced sample was peripheral blood. The receptors were sampled from a man aged 45-60 years with acute or convalescent COVID-19.

This chain joins TRBV7-2 and TRBJ2-2; weak D call: TRBD2 (5 bases). The CDR3 sequence is 13 residues long. The germline V and J ends were trimmed by 1 base and 6 bases, with 6 bases remaining between them. Germline V gene sequence: CDR1 SGHTA, CDR2 FQGNSA. The CDR3 DNA reads as TGTGCCAGCAGCTTAGGGGGAGCCGGGGAGCTGTTTTTT. Translation: CASSLGGAGELFF. Based on the CDR3 plus reference TRBV7-2 and TRBJ2-2, the full variable domain is GAGVSQSPSNKVTEKGKDVELRCDPISGHTALYWYRQSLGQGLEFLIYFQGNSAPDKSGLPSDRFSAERTGGSVSTLTIQRTQQEDSAVYLCASSLGGAGELFFGEGSRLTVL.

V gene TRBV11-2 combines with J gene TRBJ2-4, with D perhaps TRBD2 (5 bases). The CDR3 length is 15 residues. Germline CDR1 and CDR2: SGHAT and FQNNGV. V shed 5 bases and J shed 0 bases, with 11 bases lying between them. This CDR3 is CASSTPGIAKNIQYF. The CDR3 nucleotides are TGTGCCAGCAGCACTCCCGGGATAGCCAAAAACATTCAGTACTTC.

This chain uses TRBV30 with TRBJ2-3; 13 positions match TRBD2. V trimming: 1 base; J trimming: 3 bases; junction bases outside the gene matches: 1. Germline V gene sequence: CDR1 GTSNPN, CDR2 SVGIG (reference sequence). The CDR3 contains 15 residues. The CDR3 region is CAWSEGLAGTDTQYF. CDR3 DNA: TGTGCCTGGAGTGAGGGACTAGCGGGAACAGATACGCAGTATTTT.

The V gene is TRBV7-6, the J gene TRBJ2-3, with TRBD2 matching over 10 bases. Germline V gene sequence: CDR1 SGHVS, CDR2 FNYEAQ. The V gene end was trimmed by 1 base and the J gene end by 6 bases; junction bases not matched to a gene: 7. This CDR3 is built from 16 residues. The CDR3 region is CASSLVASGGRDTQYF. The DNA of the CDR3 is TGTGCCAGCAGCTTAGTTGCTAGCGGGGGCCGGGATACGCAGTATTTT. The full variable domain, rest sourced from reference TRBV7-6 and TRBJ2-3, is GAGVSQSPRYKVTKRGQDVALRCDPISGHVSLYWYRQALGQGPEFLTYFNYEAQQDKSGLPNDRFSAERPEGSISTLTIQRTEQRDSAMYRCASSLVASGGRDTQYFGPGTRLTVL.

J is TRBJ2-3 and V is TRBV9; D is possibly TRBD1 (6 bases). The length of the CDR3 is 15 residues. Looked up from germline, CDR1 is SGDLS and CDR2 is YYNGEE. V was cut by 4 bases and J by 3 bases, with 15 bases left in between. CDR3 region: CASSLQGTRTDTQYF. The CDR3 nucleotides are TGTGCCAGCAGCCTACAGGGTACGCGTACAGATACGCAGTATTTT.

This clone was seen only a few times. V and J are TRBV11-2 and TRBJ2-3; possibly TRBD2 for D (6 bases). The germline V gene encodes CDR1 SGHAT and CDR2 FQNNGV. V shed 5 bases and J shed 3 bases, with 12 bases lying between them. This CDR3 has 14 amino acids. CDR3 protein: CASSRGGWTDTQYF. In DNA, the CDR3 is TGTGCCAGCAGCCGTGGGGGGTGGACAGATACGCAGTATTTT.

This clone appeared a single time. The CDR3 nucleotides read TGTGCCAGCTCACCCCAGGGCGGGGACGGCTACACCTTC. Translation: CASSPQGGDGYTF. The rearrangement links TRBV18 to TRBJ1-2; D perhaps matches TRBD1 (5 bases). CDR1 KGHSH and CDR2 LQKENI come from the germline V gene. Deletions cut 3 bases from V and 8 bases from J, with 13 bases between. The CDR3 extends over 13 amino acids.

This clone has just one count. The chain couples TRBV3-1 (or the pseudogene TRBV3-2) to TRBJ1-3, with a possible D match to TRBD1 (5 bases). The CDR3 consists of 16 residues. V was pared by 4 bases and J by 2 bases, with 15 bases between. Germline assignment: CDR1 LGHDT and CDR2 YNNKEL (reference sequence). The CDR3 bases are TGTGCCAGCAGCCCCAGTTGGGGGGGAGCTGGAAACACCATATATTTT. Translating it yields CASSPSWGGAGNTIYF.

The chain has TRBV5-6 and TRBJ2-1; D remains ambiguous. The CDR3 has 12 amino acids. Trimming left V 4 bases short and J 10 bases short, with 12 bases between. The V gene's germline CDR1 is SGHDT and CDR2 YYEEEE. In DNA form, the CDR3 reads TGTGCCAGCAGCAGCGAGCGCGACGAGCAGTTCTTC. Residues: CASSSERDEQFF. Drawing the rest from reference TRBV5-6 and TRBJ2-1, the complete variable domain is DAGVTQSPTHLIKTRGQQVTLRCSPKSGHDTVSWYQQALGQGPQFIFQYYEEEERQRGNFPDRFSGHQFPNYSSELNVNALLLGDSALYLCASSSERDEQFFGPGTRLTVL.